The sequence of this TCR beta chain was determined in a study of OX40 agonist ivuxolimab in advanced cancers. Study in general: Patients in the trial were receiving intravenous ivuxolimab every 2 weeks, at doses of 0.01 to 10 mg/kg. The study, taken as a whole, reports: Expanded clones were, on average, more numerous among CD8+ T cells than CD4+. Antigen specificity remained undetermined for the expanded peripheral T cells.

Here immunoSEQ multiplex PCR was the method, and the copy in TCRdb shows in-frame clones only, minus some. Of tens of thousands of clones listed, 90% are singletons. Looked up from germline, CDR1 is MNHNS and CDR2 is SASEGT. This CDR3 contains 14 residues. The V and J ends lost 2 bases and 0 bases respectively, with 7 bases between them. In the case of this clone: Its antigen is unidentified.

The clonotype comes from an adult with an advanced solid tumor such as melanoma, head and neck, liver or kidney cancer. Sequenced material: CD4+ or CD8+ T cells sorted from blood, taken in a trial of the OX40 agonist ivuxolimab. The chain joins TRBV6-1 to TRBJ1-2; D gene unclear. This CDR3 is CASSEQRANYGYTF. CDR3 in DNA: TGTGCCAGCAGTGAACAACGGGCTAACTATGGCTACACCTTC.